This T cell receptor beta chain was retrieved from a study of OX40 agonist ivuxolimab in advanced cancers. On the study more broadly: Subjects had a mean age of roughly 60 years, with a range of about 23 to 79; around 83% were male. Broader study findings: Clonal expansion was among the lowest in partial responders at 0.1-3.0 mg/kg, especially CD8+. More expanded clones were found, on average, in CD8+ than in CD4+ T cells.

Between the trimmed V and J ends, which lost 6 bases and 1 base, there was a span of 16 bases. The CDR3 runs 15 residues. CDR1 MNHEY and CDR2 SVGAGI come from the germline V gene. Assay: immunoSEQ multiplex PCR; the TCRdb copy retains only in-frame clones and omits some. This table holds around 60,000 clones, 75% to 90% found once. A note on this clone: Its cognate antigen is unknown.

Sequencing used CD4+ or CD8+ T cells sorted from blood, obtained in a trial of the OX40 agonist ivuxolimab. The clonotype comes from an adult with an advanced solid tumor such as melanoma, head and neck, liver or kidney cancer. The chain recombines TRBV6-5 with TRBJ2-7; a possible D gene is TRBD1 (5 bases). CDR3 protein: CASSRGREGSYEQYF. CDR3 nucleotide sequence: TGTGCCAGCAGCCGCGGCAGGGAAGGATCCTACGAGCAGTACTTC.